These 27 T cell receptor beta chains came from one sample sequenced in a study of early T cells in non-severe SARS-CoV-2 infection. TCRdb itself ran the 5' RACE reads through MiXCR, one entry per CDR3 protein. The sample consists of fewer than 50,000 distinct CDR3 sequences, roughly 7% of them appearing once. The specimen was whole blood. These receptors originate from an adult who was a healthcare worker with PCR-confirmed SARS-CoV-2 infection or an uninfected control (not recorded which).

This clonotype showed up just a few times. This chain joins TRBV4-3 and TRBJ2-3, with 10 bases aligning to TRBD2. CDR1 LGHNA and CDR2 YSLEER come from the germline V gene. Trimming cost V 1 base and J 5 bases; bases outside gene matches: 9. The CDR3 runs to 17 residues. The CDR3: CASSQASGGQAGDTQYF. CDR3 bases: TGCGCCAGCAGCCAAGCTAGCGGGGGCCAAGCGGGAGATACGCAGTATTTT.

This clonotype occurred many times. The genes are TRBV12-3 or TRBV12-4 and TRBJ2-7; D gene uncertain. This CDR3 has 12 amino acids. The V gene lost 5 bases and the J gene lost 3 bases, with 8 bases spanning the gap. Here the CDR3 reads CASSPKIYEQYF. The CDR3 coding sequence is TGTGCCAGCAGTCCCAAGATCTACGAGCAGTACTTC.

V gene TRBV9 combines with J gene TRBJ2-7, with unresolved D. The CDR3 has 13 amino acids. V was cut by 2 bases and J by 6 bases, with 12 bases left in between. In germline, CDR1 is SGDLS, CDR2 YYNGEE. The CDR3 region is CASSVSDRAEQYF. CDR3 DNA sequence: TGTGCCAGCAGCGTCAGCGACCGGGCCGAGCAGTACTTC.

This clonotype was found a few times. CDR3 bases: TGTGCCAGCAGCTCCCGGCATGGACTTGAAAAACTGTTTTTT. Protein sequence: CASSSRHGLEKLFF. The genes are TRBV7-9 and TRBJ1-4; D gene uncertain. Between the trimmed V and J ends, which lost 4 bases and 7 bases, there was a span of 13 bases. This CDR3 contains 14 residues. The germline CDR1 and CDR2 sequences are SEHNR and FQNEAQ (reference sequence).

V is TRBV12-3 or TRBV12-4 and J is TRBJ2-7; weak D call: TRBD1 (6 bases). Trimming removed 7 bases from V and 8 bases from J, with 15 bases in between. The CDR3 is made up of 12 amino acids. For the CDR3, the DNA is TGTGCCAGCACATTACAGGGTCTTAAGCAGTACTTC. Its translation: CASTLQGLKQYF.

There are a few counts of this clonotype. The genes are TRBV12-3 or TRBV12-4 and TRBJ2-5; tentative D call: TRBD1 (6 bases). The CDR3 runs 14 residues. The germline V and J ends were trimmed by 3 bases and 4 bases, with 12 bases remaining between them. The CDR3 sequence is CASSFTGLAETQYF. The CDR3 DNA is TGTGCCAGCAGTTTTACAGGGCTCGCAGAGACCCAGTACTTC.

This clonotype was counted ten times or more. The chain uses TRBV24-1 and TRBJ2-1, with TRBD2 identical over 10 bases. The CDR3 length is 15 residues. Per the germline V gene, CDR1 is KGHDR and CDR2 is SFDVKD. V gave up 7 bases and J gave up 8 bases; unmatched junction bases: 10. In DNA form, the CDR3 reads TGTGCCACCAGGAGCGGGGGGGCAGGAAGGGATGAGCAGTTCTTC. Translating it yields CATRSGGAGRDEQFF.

This clonotype was found a few times. This chain uses TRBV28 with TRBJ1-5; D is perhaps TRBD1 (6 bases). Germline lookup yields CDR1 MDHEN and CDR2 SYDVKM. Between the trimmed V and J ends, which lost 8 bases and 0 bases, there was a span of 17 bases. This CDR3 is built from 16 residues. CDR3 sequence reads: CASLSGGGNSNQPQHF. The CDR3 nucleotides read TGTGCCAGCCTTAGCGGGGGCGGAAATAGCAATCAGCCCCAGCATTTT.

This clonotype was recorded many times. The chain joins TRBV6-6 to TRBJ1-3, with D hard to call. The germline V and J ends were trimmed by 3 bases and 0 bases, with 15 bases remaining between them. The CDR3 length is 17 residues. The germline CDR1 and CDR2 sequences are MNHNY and SVGAGI (reference sequence). The CDR3 loop is CASSYIGSPSSGNTIYF. The CDR3 DNA is TGTGCCAGCAGTTATATCGGATCCCCGAGCTCTGGAAACACCATATATTTT.

The rearrangement links TRBV7-9 to TRBJ1-1; no definite D call. Trimming took off 3 bases at V and 7 bases at J, with 9 bases between the two ends. Germline V lookup: CDR1 SEHNR, CDR2 FQNEAQ (reference sequence). The CDR3 contains 12 residues. CDR3 in DNA: TGTGCCAGCAGCTTCCGCAGGATTGAAGCTTTCTTT. Translated: CASSFRRIEAFF.

This clonotype was seen repeatedly, ten times or more. J is TRBJ2-7 and V is TRBV28; 10 bases align to TRBD1. CDR1 MDHEN and CDR2 SYDVKM come from the germline V gene. V was clipped by 5 bases and J by 6 bases; unmatched bases: 10. This CDR3 region has 15 residues. The CDR3 DNA reads TGTGCCAGCAGTACCCCGGGACAGGGGCCACCCGAGCAGTACTTC. This sequence encodes CASSTPGQGPPEQYF.

V gene TRBV20-1 combines with J gene TRBJ1-5; 9 nucleotides agree with TRBD1. V was clipped by 1 base and J by 1 base; unmatched bases: 2. Germline assignment: CDR1 DFQATT and CDR2 SNEGSKA (reference sequence). The CDR3 covers 15 residues. CDR3 residues: CSARGGTGSNQPQHF. As DNA, the CDR3 is TGCAGTGCTAGAGGTGGGACAGGGAGCAATCAGCCCCAGCATTTT.

This rearrangement joins TRBV15 to TRBJ2-7; D is undetermined. V lost 5 bases to trimming and J lost 3 bases, with 14 bases between them. Per the germline V gene, CDR1 is LNHNV and CDR2 is YYDKDF (reference sequence). The CDR3 runs to 14 residues. The CDR3 sequence: CATSSRSSVYEQYF. The CDR3 nucleotides read TGTGCCACCAGCTCCCGCTCAAGTGTCTACGAGCAGTACTTC.

This clonotype came up many times. The chain links TRBV28 to TRBJ1-6, with D unresolved. Deletions cut 3 bases from V and 0 bases from J, with 12 bases between. CDR1 is MDHEN, CDR2 SYDVKM, per germline. CDR3 length equals 17 residues. Written as DNA, the CDR3 is TGTGCCAGCAGTTTGTCCCGATTAAGCTCCTATAATTCACCCCTCCACTTT. Translated, it gives CASSLSRLSSYNSPLHF.

In its sample, this clonotype was seen many times. The chain has TRBV5-5 and TRBJ1-1; D ambiguous. From germline, CDR1 is SGHKS and CDR2 YYEKEE (reference sequence). Deletions cut 0 bases from V and 5 bases from J, with 8 bases between. This CDR3 has 13 residues. The DNA for the CDR3 is TGTGCCAGCAGCTTGGTCGTAGGGACTGAAGCTTTCTTT. Translating gives CASSLVVGTEAFF.

About this clonotype itself: Being one base from a much bigger clone, this may be a read error. The chain combines TRBV29-1 with TRBJ2-1, with D unclear. Trimming cost V 0 bases and J 9 bases, with 9 bases left between them. Germline V gene sequence: CDR1 SQVTM, CDR2 ANQGSEA. CDR3 size: 12 residues. The chain's CDR3 is CSVEDFCPEQFF. The DNA of the CDR3 is TGCAGCGTTGAAGATTTTTGTCCTGAGCAGTTCTTC.

This clonotype occurred many times. The genes are TRBV9 and TRBJ2-7, with 7 nucleotides matching TRBD1. This CDR3 is built from 15 residues. Per germline, CDR1 SGDLS and CDR2 YYNGEE. V gave up 0 bases and J gave up 1 base; unmatched junction bases: 4. CDR3 amino acids: CASSVAGQPSYEQYF. The CDR3 DNA follows: TGTGCCAGCAGCGTAGCGGGACAGCCGTCCTACGAGCAGTACTTC.

This clonotype was detected ten times or more. V and J are TRBV18 and TRBJ2-7; no clear D. The CDR3 spans 8 residues. Trimming shortened V by 7 bases and J by 10 bases, and 5 bases separated the two germline ends. The germline V gene has CDR1 KGHSH and CDR2 LQKENI. The CDR3 here is CASCSQYF. In DNA, the CDR3 is TGTGCCAGCTGCTCTCAGTACTTC.

This clonotype was observed many times. This sequence joins TRBV20-1 and TRBJ1-2; D not certain. Germline V gene sequence: CDR1 DFQATT, CDR2 SNEGSKA (reference sequence). V was clipped by 2 bases and J by 2 bases, with 9 bases between them. The CDR3 contains 13 residues. CDR3 bases: TGCAGTGCTAGAAGGCAGACCAACTATGGCTACACCTTC. Its translation is CSARRQTNYGYTF.

This clonotype appeared many times. The V call is TRBV6-6, the J call TRBJ2-5, with TRBD2 matching 12 bases. The CDR3 contains 15 residues. J gave up 14 bases and V 0 bases, and 10 bases lay outside the gene matches. CDR1 is MNHNY, CDR2 SVGAGI, per germline (reference sequence). The CDR3 nucleotides read TGTGCCAGCAGTTACTCGTCTAGCGGGGGGGCTTTACCCTACTTC. Protein: CASSYSSSGGALPYF.

The chain recombines TRBV7-2 with TRBJ2-7, with TRBD1 identical over 10 bases. Germline-derived CDR1 and CDR2 are SGHTA and FQGNSA. The CDR3 length is 15 residues. Trimming took 6 bases from V and 9 from J; bases not matched to a gene: 14. The CDR3 bases are TGTGCCAGCAGTCCCACCCCGGAGACAGGGGGCTGGCAGTACTTC. Translation gives CASSPTPETGGWQYF.

The chain joins TRBV28 to TRBJ1-3; the match to TRBD1 covers 9 bases. Trimming cost V 3 bases and J 3 bases; bases outside gene matches: 6. There are 16 residues in the CDR3. From germline, CDR1 is MDHEN and CDR2 SYDVKM. The CDR3 region has the DNA TGTGCCAGCAGTTTTTTTACAGGGGGCAGTGGAAACACCATATATTTT. It encodes CASSFFTGGSGNTIYF.

In its sample, this clonotype was seen many times. CDR3 nucleotides: TGTGCCAGCAGCTTCCGGCAACTAGCGGGGGGTACCTACGAGCAGTACTTC. Protein: CASSFRQLAGGTYEQYF. J is TRBJ2-7 and V is TRBV7-9; TRBD2 agrees at 12 bases. V gave up 3 bases and J gave up 2 bases; unmatched junction bases: 8. Per germline, CDR1 SEHNR and CDR2 FQNEAQ (reference sequence). There are 17 residues in the CDR3.

In its sample, this clonotype was seen many times. The V gene is TRBV20-1, the J gene TRBJ1-2; no definite D call. The V and J ends lost 3 bases and 4 bases respectively, with 12 bases between them. Germline loops: CDR1 DFQATT, CDR2 SNEGSKA (reference sequence). This CDR3 region has 13 residues. CDR3 region: CSARGGFIYGYTF. In DNA form, the CDR3 reads TGCAGTGCTAGGGGAGGGTTCATCTATGGCTACACCTTC.

The genes are TRBV6-6 and TRBJ1-1, with D unresolved. Germline assignment: CDR1 MNHNY and CDR2 SVGAGI (reference sequence). This CDR3 spans 14 amino acids. V was trimmed by 2 bases and J by 5 bases, leaving 12 bases between them. The CDR3 reads CASSYVRGGTEAFF. The CDR3 bases are TGTGCCAGCAGTTACGTCCGGGGAGGGACTGAAGCTTTCTTT.

This clonotype showed up many times. This sequence joins TRBV5-6 and TRBJ2-1, with 8 positions matching TRBD2. V gave up 2 bases and J gave up 8 bases; unmatched junction bases: 9. The CDR3 is made up of 15 amino acids. Germline CDR1 reads SGHDT; CDR2 reads YYEEEE. This chain's CDR3 is CASSFRYAGGHEQFF. DNA of the CDR3: TGTGCCAGCAGCTTTAGGTACGCGGGGGGACATGAGCAGTTCTTC. The whole variable domain, remainder taken from reference TRBV5-6 and TRBJ2-1, is DAGVTQSPTHLIKTRGQQVTLRCSPKSGHDTVSWYQQALGQGPQFIFQYYEEEERQRGNFPDRFSGHQFPNYSSELNVNALLLGDSALYLCASSFRYAGGHEQFFGPGTRLTVL.

This clonotype has a handful of counts. The rearrangement uses TRBV6-2 or TRBV6-3 and TRBJ1-5; D possibly corresponds to TRBD1 (5 bases). Trimming stripped 4 bases from V and 0 bases from J, with 16 bases between. Germline V gives CDR1 MNHEY, CDR2 SVGEGT. The CDR3 loop spans 17 amino acids. In DNA, the CDR3 is TGTGCCAGCAGTTCAAACTGGGGGGACGTTAGCAATCAGCCCCAGCATTTT. It is translated as CASSSNWGDVSNQPQHF.